This entry describes one T cell receptor beta chain. It was with 60 Vbeta and 13 Jbeta primers that the PCR ran. Libraries were prepared by immunoSEQ multiplex PCR; TCRdb keeps only in-frame clonotypes and omits some of them. This table has tens of thousands of clones, 50% to 80% appearing once. The data are from a study of cytomegalovirus exposure and HLA in healthy donors. Study summary: 81% of several hundred genotyped donors fell in the Caucasian-associated ancestry cluster.

J gave up 3 bases and V 7 bases, and 7 bases lay outside the gene matches. The CDR3 covers 13 residues. The germline V gene has CDR1 SQVTM and CDR2 ANQGSEA. The chain uses TRBV29-1 and TRBJ2-5, with 8 bases lining up with TRBD1. Sequenced: PBMCs. The receptor's source is a middle-aged man in good health and CMV-seropositive. CDR3 region: CSGGRGQEETQYF. Written as DNA, the CDR3 is TGCAGCGGGGGCAGGGGGCAAGAAGAGACCCAGTACTTC.